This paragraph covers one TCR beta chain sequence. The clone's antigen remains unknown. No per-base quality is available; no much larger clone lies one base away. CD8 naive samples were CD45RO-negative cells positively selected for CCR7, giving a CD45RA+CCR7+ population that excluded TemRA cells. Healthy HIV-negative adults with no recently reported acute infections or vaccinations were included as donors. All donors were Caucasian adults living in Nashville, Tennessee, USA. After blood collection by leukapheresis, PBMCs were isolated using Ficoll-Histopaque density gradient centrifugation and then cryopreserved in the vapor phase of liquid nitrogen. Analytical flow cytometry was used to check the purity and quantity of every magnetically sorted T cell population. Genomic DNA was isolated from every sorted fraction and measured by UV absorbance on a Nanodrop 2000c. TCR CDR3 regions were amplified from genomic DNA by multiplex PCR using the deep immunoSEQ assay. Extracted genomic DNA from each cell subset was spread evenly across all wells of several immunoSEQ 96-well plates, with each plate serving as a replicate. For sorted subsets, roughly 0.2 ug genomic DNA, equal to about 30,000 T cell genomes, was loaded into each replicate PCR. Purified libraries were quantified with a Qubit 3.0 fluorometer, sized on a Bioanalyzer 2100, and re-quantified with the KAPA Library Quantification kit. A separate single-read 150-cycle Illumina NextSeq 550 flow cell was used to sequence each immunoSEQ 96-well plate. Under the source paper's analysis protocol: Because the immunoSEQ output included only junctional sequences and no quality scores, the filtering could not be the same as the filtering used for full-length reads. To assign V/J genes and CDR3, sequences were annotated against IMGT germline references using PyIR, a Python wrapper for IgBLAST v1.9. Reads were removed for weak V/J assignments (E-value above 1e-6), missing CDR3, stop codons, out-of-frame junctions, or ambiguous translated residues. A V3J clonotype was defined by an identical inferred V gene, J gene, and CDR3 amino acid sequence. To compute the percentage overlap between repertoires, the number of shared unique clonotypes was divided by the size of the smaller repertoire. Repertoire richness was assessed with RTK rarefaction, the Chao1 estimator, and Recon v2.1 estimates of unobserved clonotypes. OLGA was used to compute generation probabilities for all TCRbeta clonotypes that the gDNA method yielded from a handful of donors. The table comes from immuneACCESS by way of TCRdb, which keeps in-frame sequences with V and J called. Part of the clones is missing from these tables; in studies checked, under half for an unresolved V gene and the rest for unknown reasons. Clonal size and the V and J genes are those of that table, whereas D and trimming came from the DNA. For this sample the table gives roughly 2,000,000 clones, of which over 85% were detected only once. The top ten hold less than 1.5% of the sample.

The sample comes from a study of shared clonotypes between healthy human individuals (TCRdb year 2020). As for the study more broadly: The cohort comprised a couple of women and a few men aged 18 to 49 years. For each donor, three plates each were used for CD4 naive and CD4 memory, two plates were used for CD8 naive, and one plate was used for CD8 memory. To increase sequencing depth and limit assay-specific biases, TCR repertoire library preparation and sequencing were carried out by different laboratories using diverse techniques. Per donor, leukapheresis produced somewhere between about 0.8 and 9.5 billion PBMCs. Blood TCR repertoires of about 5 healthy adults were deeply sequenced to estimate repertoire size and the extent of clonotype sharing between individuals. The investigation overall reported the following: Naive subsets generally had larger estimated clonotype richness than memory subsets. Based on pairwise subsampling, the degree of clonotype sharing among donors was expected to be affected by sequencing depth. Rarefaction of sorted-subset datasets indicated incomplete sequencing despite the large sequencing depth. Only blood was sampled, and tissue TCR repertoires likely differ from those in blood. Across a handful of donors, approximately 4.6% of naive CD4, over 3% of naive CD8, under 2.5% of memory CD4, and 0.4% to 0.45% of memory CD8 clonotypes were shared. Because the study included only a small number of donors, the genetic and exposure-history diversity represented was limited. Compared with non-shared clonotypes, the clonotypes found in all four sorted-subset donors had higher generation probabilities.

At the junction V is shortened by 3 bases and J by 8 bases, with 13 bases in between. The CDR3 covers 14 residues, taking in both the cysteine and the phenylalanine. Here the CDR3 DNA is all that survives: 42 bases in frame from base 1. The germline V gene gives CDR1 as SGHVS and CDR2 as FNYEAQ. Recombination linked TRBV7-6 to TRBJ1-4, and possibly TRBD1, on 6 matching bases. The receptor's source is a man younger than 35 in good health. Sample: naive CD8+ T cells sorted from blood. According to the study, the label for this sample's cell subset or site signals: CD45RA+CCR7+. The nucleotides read TGTGCCAGCAGCTTGGGGGGGGCCGAGGAAAAACTGTTTTTT. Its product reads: CASSLGGAEEKLFF.